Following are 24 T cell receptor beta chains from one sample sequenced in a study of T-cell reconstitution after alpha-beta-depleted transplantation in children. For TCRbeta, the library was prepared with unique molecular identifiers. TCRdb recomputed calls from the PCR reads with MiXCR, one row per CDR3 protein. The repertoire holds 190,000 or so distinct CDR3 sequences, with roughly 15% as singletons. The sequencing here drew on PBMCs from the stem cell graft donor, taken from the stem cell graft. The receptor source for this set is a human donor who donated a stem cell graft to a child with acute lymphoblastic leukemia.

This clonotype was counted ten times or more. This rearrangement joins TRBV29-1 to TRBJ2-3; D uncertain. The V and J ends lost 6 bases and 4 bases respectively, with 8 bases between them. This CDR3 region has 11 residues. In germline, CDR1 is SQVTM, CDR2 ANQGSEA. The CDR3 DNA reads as TGCAGCGTCGACGGCCCAGATACGCAGTATTTT. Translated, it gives CSVDGPDTQYF.

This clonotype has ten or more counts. CDR3 sequence: CASSELVSGELFF. In DNA form, the CDR3 reads TGTGCCAGCAGTGAATTAGTATCCGGGGAGCTGTTTTTT. The chain has TRBV25-1 and TRBJ2-2, with D unclear. Deletions cut 1 base from V and 6 bases from J, with 6 bases between. Germline loops: CDR1 MGHDK, CDR2 SYGVNS. This CDR3 has 13 amino acids.

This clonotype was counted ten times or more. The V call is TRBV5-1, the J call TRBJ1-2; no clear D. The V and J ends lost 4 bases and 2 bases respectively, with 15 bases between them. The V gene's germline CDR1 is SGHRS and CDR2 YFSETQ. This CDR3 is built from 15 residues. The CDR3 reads CASSLRRSINYGYTF. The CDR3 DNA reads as TGCGCCAGCAGCCTCCGACGGAGTATCAACTATGGCTACACCTTC.

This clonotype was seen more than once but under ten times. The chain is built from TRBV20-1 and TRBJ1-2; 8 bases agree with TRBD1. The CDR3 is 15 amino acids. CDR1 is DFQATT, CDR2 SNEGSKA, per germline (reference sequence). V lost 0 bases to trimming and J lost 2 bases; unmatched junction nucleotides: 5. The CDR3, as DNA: TGCAGTGCTAGAGATCCCGGGACAGGAAACTATGGCTACACCTTC. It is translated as CSARDPGTGNYGYTF.

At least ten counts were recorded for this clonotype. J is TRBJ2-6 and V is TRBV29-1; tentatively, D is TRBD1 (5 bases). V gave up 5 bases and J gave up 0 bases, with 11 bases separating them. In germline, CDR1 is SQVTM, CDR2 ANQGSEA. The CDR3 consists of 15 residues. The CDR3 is CSVRDSLSGANVLTF. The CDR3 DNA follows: TGCAGCGTTCGCGACAGCCTCTCTGGGGCCAACGTCCTGACTTTC.

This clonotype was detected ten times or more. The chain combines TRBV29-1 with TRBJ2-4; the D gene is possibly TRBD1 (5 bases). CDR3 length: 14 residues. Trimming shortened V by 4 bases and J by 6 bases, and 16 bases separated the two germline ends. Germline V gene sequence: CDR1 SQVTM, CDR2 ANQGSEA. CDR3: CSVAADTRVNIQYF. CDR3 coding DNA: TGCAGCGTTGCCGCGGACACTCGGGTAAACATTCAGTACTTC.

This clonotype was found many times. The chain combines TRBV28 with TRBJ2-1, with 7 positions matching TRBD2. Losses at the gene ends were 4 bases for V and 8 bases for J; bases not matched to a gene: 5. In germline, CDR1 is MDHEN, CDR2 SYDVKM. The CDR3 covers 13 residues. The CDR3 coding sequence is TGTGCCAGCAGTTCGGGACTAATCGATGAGCAGTTCTTC. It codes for CASSSGLIDEQFF.

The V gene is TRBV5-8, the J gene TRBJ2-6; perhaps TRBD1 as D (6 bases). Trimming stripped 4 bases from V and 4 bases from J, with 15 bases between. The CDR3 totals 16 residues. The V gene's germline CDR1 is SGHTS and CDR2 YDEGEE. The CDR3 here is CASSGQRSGGANVLTF. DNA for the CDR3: TGTGCCAGCAGCGGACAGCGTTCGGGGGGGGCCAACGTCCTGACTTTC. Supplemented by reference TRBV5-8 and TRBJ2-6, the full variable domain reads EAGVTQSPTHLIKTRGQQATLRCSPISGHTSVYWYQQALGLGLQFLLWYDEGEERNRGNFPPRFSGRQFPNYSSELNVNALELEDSALYLCASSGQRSGGANVLTFGAGSRLTVL.

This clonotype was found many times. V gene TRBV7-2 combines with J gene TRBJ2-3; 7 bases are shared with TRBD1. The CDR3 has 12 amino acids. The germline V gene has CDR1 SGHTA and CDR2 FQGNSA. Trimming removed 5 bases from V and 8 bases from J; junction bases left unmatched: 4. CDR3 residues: CASSLQGPTQYF. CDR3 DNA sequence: TGTGCCAGCAGCCTACAGGGGCCTACGCAGTATTTT.

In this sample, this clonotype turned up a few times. The CDR3 is CASSSLAGVVDDVETQYF. The CDR3 region has the DNA TGTGCCAGCAGCTCACTAGCGGGAGTAGTTGATGACGTGGAGACCCAGTACTTC. The genes are TRBV5-5 and TRBJ2-5; 11 positions agree with TRBD2. V trimming: 3 bases; J trimming: 5 bases; junction bases outside the gene matches: 15. This CDR3 comprises 18 residues. CDR1 is SGHKS, CDR2 YYEKEE, per germline (reference sequence).

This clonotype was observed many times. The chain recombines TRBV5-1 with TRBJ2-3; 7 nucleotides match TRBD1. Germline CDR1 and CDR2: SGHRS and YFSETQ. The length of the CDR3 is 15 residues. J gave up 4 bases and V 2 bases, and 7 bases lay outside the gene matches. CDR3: CASSLLPGQSDTQYF. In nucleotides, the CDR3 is TGCGCCAGCAGCTTATTACCGGGACAGTCAGATACGCAGTATTTT. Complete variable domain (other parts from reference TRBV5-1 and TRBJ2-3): KAGVTQTPRYLIKTRGQQVTLSCSPISGHRSVSWYQQTPGQGLQFLFEYFSETQRNKGNFPGRFSGRQFSNSRSEMNVSTLELGDSALYLCASSLLPGQSDTQYFGPGTRLTVL.

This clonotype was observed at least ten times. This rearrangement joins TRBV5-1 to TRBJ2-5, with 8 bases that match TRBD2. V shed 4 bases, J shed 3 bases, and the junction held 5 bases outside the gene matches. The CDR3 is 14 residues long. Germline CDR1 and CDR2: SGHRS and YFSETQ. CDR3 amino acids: CASSMTSAKETQYF. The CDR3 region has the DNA TGCGCCAGCAGCATGACTAGCGCCAAAGAGACCCAGTACTTC.

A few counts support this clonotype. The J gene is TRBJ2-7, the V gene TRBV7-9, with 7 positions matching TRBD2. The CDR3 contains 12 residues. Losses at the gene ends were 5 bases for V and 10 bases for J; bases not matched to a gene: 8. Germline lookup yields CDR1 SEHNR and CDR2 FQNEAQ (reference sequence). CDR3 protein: CASSSGAAGQYF. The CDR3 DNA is TGTGCCAGCAGCAGCGGGGCTGCGGGTCAGTACTTC.

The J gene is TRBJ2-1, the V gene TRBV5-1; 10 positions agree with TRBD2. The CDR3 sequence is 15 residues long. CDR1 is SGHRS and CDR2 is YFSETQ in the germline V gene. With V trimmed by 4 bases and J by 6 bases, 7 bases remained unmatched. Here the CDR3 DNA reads TGCGCCAGCAGCCGTACTAGCGGGGAAATCAATGAGCAGTTCTTC. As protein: CASSRTSGEINEQFF.

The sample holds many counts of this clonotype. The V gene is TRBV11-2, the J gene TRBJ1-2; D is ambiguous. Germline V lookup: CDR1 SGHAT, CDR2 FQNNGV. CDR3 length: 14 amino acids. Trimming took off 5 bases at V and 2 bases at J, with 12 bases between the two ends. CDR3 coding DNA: TGTGCCAGCAGCGTGCGGGAGTACAACTATGGCTACACCTTC. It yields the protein CASSVREYNYGYTF.

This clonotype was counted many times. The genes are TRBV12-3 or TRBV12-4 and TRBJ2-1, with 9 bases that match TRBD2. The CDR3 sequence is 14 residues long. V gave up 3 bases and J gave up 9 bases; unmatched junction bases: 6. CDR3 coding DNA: TGTGCCAGCAGTTTTTTAGCGGGAGTAGGTGAGCAGTTCTTC. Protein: CASSFLAGVGEQFF.

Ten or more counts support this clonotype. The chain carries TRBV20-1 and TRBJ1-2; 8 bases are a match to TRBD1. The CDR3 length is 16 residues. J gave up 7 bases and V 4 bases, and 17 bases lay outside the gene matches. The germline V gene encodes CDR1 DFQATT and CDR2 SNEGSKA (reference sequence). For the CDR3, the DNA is TGCAGTGCTACTCTTATCATAGAGCGGACAGGGCGTGGCTACACCTTC. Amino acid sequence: CSATLIIERTGRGYTF.

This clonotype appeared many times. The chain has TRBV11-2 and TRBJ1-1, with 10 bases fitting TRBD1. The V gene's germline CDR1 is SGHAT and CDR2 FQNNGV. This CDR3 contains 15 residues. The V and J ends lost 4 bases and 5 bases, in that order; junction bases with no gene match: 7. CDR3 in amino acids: CASSSTRTGGTEAFF. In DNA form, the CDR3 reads TGTGCCAGCAGCTCGACCCGGACAGGGGGAACTGAAGCTTTCTTT.

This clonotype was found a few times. DNA for the CDR3: TGTGCCAGCAGCTCCCCAAAGGGACTAGCGTCCCCAGATACGCAGTATTTT. Its translation is CASSSPKGLASPDTQYF. The chain has TRBV13 and TRBJ2-3; 10 bases fit TRBD2. The CDR3 loop spans 17 amino acids. The germline CDR1 and CDR2 sequences are PRHDT and FYEKMQ (reference sequence). Trimming at V came to 4 bases and at J to 4 bases, leaving 11 bases not matched to a gene.

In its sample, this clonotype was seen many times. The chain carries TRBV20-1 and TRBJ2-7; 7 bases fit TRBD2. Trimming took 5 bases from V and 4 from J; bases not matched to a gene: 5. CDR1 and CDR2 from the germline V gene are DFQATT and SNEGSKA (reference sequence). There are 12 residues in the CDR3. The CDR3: CSALGRGYEQYF. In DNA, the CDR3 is TGCAGTGCTCTTGGGCGGGGGTACGAGCAGTACTTC.

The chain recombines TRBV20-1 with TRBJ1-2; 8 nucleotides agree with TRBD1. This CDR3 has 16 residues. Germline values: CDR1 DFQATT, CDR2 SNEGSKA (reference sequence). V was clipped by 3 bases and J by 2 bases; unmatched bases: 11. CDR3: CSASSGGTAANYGYTF. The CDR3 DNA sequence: TGCAGTGCTAGCTCAGGGGGCACAGCTGCCAACTATGGCTACACCTTC.

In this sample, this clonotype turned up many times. The CDR3 is CASSTGAILPTNEQFF. DNA of the CDR3: TGTGCCAGCAGTACGGGCGCAATACTCCCTACTAATGAGCAGTTCTTC. The chain employs TRBV6-1 and TRBJ2-1; D uncertain. Germline V gene data show CDR1 as MNHNS and CDR2 as SASEGT. The CDR3 is made up of 16 amino acids. V was pared by 5 bases and J by 7 bases, with 21 bases between.

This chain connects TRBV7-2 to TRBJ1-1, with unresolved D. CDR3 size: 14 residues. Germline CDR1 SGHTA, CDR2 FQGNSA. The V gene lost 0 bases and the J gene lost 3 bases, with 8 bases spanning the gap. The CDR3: CASSLAGGYTEAFF. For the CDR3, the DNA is TGTGCCAGCAGCTTAGCGGGAGGGTACACTGAAGCTTTCTTT.

CDR3 protein: CASSTERLAKNIQYF. The CDR3 DNA is TGTGCCAGTAGTACGGAGCGGTTAGCCAAAAACATTCAGTACTTC. This chain links TRBV19 with TRBJ2-4, with D perhaps matching TRBD2 (5 bases). The V end lost 4 bases, the J end lost 0 bases, and 10 bases lay between the germline ends. Germline V gene data show CDR1 as LNHDA and CDR2 as SQIVND (reference sequence). CDR3 length equals 15 residues.